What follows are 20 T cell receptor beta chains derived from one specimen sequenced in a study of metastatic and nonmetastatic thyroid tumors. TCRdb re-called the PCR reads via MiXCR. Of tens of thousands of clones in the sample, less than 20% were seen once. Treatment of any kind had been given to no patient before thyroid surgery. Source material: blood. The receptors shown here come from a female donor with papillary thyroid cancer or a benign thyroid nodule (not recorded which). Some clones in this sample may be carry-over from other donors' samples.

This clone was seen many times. The CDR3 coding sequence is TGTGCCAGCAGTTTCGTGAATCAAGAGACCCAGTACTTC. Its translation is CASSFVNQETQYF. The chain couples TRBV28 to TRBJ2-5, with no clear D. The CDR3 runs to 13 residues. Germline CDR1 reads MDHEN; CDR2 reads SYDVKM. The V end was cut by 3 bases, the J end by 2 bases, with 7 bases between.

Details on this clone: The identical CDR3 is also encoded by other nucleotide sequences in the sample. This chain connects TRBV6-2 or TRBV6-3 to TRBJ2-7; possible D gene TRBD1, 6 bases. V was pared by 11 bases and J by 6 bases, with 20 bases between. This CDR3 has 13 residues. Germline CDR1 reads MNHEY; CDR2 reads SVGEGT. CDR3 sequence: CAGNTGSVGEQYF. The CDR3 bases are TGTGCCGGAAATACAGGGTCGGTCGGCGAGCAGTACTTC.

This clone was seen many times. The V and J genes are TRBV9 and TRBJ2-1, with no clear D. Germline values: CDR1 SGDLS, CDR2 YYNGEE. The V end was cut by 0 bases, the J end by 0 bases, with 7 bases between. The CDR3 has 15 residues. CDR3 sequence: CASSVGTFSYNEQFF. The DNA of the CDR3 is TGTGCCAGCAGCGTAGGGACCTTCTCCTACAATGAGCAGTTCTTC.

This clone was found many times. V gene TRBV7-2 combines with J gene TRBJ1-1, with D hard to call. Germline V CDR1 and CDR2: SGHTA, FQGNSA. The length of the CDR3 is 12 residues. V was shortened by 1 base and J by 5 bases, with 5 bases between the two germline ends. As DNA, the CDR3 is TGTGCCAGCAGCTTAGAGGCTACTGAAGCTTTCTTT. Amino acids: CASSLEATEAFF.

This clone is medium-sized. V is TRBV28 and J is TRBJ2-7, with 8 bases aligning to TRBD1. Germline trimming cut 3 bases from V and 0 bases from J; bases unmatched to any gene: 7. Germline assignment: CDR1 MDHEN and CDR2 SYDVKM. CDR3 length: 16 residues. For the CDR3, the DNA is TGTGCCAGCAGTTTGGTTTCCGGGACAGGCTCCTACGAGCAGTACTTC. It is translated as CASSLVSGTGSYEQYF.

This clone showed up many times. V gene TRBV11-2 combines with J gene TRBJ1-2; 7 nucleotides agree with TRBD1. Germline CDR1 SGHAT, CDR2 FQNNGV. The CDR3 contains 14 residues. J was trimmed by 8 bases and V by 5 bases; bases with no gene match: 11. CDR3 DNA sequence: TGTGCCAGCAGCAAGGGGACAGCCCGGAAGGGCTACACCTTC. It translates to CASSKGTARKGYTF.

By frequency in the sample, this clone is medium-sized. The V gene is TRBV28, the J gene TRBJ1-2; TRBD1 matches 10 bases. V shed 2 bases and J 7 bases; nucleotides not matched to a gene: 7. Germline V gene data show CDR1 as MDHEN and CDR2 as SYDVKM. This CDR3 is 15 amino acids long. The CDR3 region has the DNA TGTGCCAGCAGTTTAGGAGGACAGGGGGTCAGTGGCTACACCTTC. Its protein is CASSLGGQGVSGYTF.

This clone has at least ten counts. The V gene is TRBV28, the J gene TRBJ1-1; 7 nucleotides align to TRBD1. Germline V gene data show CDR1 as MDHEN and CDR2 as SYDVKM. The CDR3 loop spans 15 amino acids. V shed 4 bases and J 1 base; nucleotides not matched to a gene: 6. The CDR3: CASSSTRTGNTEAFF. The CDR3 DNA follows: TGTGCCAGCAGTTCAACCAGGACAGGGAACACTGAAGCTTTCTTT.

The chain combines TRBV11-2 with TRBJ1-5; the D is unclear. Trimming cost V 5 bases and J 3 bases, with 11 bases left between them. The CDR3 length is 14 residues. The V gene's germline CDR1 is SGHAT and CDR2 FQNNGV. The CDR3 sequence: CASSRSGLNQPQHF. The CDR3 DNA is TGTGCCAGCAGCCGATCAGGTCTCAATCAGCCCCAGCATTTT.

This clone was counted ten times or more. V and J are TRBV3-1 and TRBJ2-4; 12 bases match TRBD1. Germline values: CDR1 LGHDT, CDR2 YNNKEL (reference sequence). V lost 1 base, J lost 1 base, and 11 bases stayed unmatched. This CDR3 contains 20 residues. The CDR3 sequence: CASSQGGGTGGRGAKNIQYF. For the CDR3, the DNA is TGTGCCAGCAGCCAAGGAGGGGGGACAGGGGGCAGAGGTGCCAAAAACATTCAGTACTTC.

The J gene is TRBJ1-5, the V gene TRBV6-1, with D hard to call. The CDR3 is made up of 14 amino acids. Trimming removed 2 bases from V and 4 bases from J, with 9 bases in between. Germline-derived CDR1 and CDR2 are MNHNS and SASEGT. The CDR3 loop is CASSESGGNQPQHF. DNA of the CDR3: TGTGCCAGCAGTGAAAGTGGCGGAAATCAGCCCCAGCATTTT.

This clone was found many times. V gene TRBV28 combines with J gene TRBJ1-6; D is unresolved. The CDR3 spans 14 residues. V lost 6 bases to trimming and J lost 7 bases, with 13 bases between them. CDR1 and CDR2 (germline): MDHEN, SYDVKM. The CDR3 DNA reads TGTGCCAGCAGGCTAGGAGGCCAAAATTCACCCCTCCACTTT. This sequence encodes CASRLGGQNSPLHF.

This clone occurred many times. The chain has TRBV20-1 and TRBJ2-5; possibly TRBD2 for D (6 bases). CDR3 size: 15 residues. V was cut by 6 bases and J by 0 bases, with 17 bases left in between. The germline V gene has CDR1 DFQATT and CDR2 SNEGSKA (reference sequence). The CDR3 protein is CSAQAVGGDQETQYF. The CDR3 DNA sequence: TGCAGTGCCCAAGCCGTCGGCGGGGACCAAGAGACCCAGTACTTC.

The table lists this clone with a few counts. CDR3 coding DNA: TGTGCCAGCAAGTGGTCAGACTATGGCTACACCTTC. Protein product: CASKWSDYGYTF. The V and J genes are TRBV6-1 and TRBJ1-2; D is uncertain. Germline V gene data show CDR1 as MNHNS and CDR2 as SASEGT. This CDR3 spans 12 amino acids. V was shortened by 7 bases and J by 3 bases, with 9 bases between the two germline ends.

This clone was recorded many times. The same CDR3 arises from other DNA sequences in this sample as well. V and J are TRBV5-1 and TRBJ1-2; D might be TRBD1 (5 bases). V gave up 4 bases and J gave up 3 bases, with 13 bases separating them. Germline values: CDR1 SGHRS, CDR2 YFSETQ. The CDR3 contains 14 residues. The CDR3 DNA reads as TGCGCCAGCAGCACCGGTGGGGACGACTATGGCTACACCTTC. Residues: CASSTGGDDYGYTF.

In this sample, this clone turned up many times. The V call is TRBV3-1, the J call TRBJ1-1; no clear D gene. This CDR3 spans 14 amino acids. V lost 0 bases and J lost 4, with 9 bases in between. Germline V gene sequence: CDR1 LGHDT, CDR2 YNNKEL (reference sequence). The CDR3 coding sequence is TGTGCCAGCAGCCAAGATAAGAGCAGCACTGAAGCTTTCTTT. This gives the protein CASSQDKSSTEAFF. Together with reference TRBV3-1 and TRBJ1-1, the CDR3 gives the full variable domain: DTAVSQTPKYLVTQMGNDKSIKCEQNLGHDTMYWYKQDSKKFLKIMFSYNNKELIINETVPNRFSPKSPDKAHLNLHINSLELGDSAVYFCASSQDKSSTEAFFGQGTRLTVV.

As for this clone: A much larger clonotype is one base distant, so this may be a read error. CDR3 in DNA: TGTGCCAGTAGTACCCGGGACAGAACCACATATACGCAGTATTTT. As protein: CASSTRDRTTYTQYF. The genes are TRBV19 and TRBJ2-3, with 7 nucleotides matching TRBD1. The CDR3 has 15 amino acids. Germline-derived CDR1 and CDR2 are LNHDA and SQIVND (reference sequence).

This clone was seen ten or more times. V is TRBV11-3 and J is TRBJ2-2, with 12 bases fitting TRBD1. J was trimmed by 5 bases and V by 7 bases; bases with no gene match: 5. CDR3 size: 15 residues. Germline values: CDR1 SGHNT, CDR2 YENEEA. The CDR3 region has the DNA TGTGCCAGCACGGGACAGGGGGCTCGTACCGGGGAGCTGTTTTTT. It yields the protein CASTGQGARTGELFF.

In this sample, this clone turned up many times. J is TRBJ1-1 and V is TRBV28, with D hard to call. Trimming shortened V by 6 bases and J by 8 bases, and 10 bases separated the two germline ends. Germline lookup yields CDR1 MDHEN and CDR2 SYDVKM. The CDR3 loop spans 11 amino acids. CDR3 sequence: CASRVSGEAFF. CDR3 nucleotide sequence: TGTGCCAGCAGGGTCTCTGGGGAAGCTTTCTTT. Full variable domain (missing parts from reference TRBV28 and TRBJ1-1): DVKVTQSSRYLVKRTGEKVFLECVQDMDHENMFWYRQDPGLGLRLIYFSYDVKMKEKGDIPEGYSVSREKKERFSLILESASTNQTSMYLCASRVSGEAFFGQGTRLTVV.

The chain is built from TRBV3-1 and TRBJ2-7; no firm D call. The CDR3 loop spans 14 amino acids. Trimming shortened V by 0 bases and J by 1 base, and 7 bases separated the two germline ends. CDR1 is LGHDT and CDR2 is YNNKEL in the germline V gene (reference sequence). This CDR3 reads CASSQDPDSYEQYF. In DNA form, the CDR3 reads TGTGCCAGCAGCCAAGATCCGGATTCCTACGAGCAGTACTTC.